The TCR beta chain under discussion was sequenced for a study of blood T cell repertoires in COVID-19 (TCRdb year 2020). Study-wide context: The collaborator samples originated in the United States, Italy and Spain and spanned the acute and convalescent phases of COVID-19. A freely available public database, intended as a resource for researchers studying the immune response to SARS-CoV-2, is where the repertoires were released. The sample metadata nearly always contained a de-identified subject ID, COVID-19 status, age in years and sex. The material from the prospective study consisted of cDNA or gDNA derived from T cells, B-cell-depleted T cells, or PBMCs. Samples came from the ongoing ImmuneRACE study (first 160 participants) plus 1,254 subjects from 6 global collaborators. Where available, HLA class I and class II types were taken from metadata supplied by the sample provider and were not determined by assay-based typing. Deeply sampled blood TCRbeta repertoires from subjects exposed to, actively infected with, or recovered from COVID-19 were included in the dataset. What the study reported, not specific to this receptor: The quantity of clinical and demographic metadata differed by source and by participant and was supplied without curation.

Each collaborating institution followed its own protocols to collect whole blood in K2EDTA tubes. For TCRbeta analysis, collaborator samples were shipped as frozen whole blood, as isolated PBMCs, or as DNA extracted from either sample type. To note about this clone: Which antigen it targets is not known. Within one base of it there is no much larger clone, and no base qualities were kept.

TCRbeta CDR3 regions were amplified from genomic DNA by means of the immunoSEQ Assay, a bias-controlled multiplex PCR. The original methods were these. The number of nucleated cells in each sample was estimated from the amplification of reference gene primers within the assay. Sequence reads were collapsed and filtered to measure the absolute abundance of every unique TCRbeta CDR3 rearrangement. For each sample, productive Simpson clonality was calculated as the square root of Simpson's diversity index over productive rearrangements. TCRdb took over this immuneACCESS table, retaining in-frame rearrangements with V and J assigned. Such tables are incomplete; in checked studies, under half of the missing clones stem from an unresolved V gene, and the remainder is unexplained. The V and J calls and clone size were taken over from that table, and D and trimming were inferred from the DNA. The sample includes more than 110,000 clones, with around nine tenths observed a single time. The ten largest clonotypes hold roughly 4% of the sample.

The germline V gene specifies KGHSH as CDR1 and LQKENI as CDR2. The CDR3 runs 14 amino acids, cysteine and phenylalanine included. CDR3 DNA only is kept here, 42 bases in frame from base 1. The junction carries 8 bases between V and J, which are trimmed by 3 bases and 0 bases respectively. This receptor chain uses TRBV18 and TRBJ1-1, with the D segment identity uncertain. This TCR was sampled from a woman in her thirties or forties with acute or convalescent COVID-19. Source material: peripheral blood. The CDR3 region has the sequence CASSPYILNTEAFF. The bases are TGTGCCAGCTCACCCTATATTCTGAACACTGAAGCTTTCTTT. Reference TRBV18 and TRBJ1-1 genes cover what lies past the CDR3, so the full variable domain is NAGVMQNPRHLVRRRGQEARLRCSPMKGHSHVYWYRQLPEEGLKFMVYLQKENIIDESGMPKERFSAEFPKEGPSILRIQQVVRGDSAAYFCASSPYILNTEAFFGQGTRLTVV.